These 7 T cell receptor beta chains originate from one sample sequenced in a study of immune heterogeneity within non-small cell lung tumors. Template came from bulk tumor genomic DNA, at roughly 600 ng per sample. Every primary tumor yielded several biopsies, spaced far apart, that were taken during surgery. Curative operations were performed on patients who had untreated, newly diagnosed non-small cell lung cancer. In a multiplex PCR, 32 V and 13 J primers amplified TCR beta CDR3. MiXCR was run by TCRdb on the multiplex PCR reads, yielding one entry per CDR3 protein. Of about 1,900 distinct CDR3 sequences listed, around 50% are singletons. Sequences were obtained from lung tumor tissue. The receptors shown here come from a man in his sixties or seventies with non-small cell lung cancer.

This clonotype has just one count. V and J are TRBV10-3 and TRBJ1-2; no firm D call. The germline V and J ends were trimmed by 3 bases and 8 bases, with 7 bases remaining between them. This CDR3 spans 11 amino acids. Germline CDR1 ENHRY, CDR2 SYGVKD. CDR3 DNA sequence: TGTGCCATCAGTGACAGTTGGGGCTACACCTTC. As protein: CAISDSWGYTF.

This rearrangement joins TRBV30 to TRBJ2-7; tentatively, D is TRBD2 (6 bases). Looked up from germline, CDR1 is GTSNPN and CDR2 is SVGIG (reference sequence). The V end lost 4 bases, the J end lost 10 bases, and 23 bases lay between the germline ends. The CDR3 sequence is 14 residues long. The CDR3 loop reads CAWKHSGSWGPQYF. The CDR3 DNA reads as TGTGCCTGGAAACATAGCGGAAGTTGGGGACCCCAGTACTTC. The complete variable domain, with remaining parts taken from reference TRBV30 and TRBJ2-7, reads SQTIHQWPATLVQPVGSPLSLECTVEGTSNPNLYWYRQAAGRGLQLLFYSVGIGQISSEVPQNLSASRPQDRQFILSSKKLLLSDSGFYLCAWKHSGSWGPQYFGPGTRLTVT.

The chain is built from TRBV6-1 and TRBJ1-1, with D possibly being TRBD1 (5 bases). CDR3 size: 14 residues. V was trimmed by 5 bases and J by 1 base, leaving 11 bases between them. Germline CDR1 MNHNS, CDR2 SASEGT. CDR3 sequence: CASSSRDPNTEAFF. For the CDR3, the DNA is TGTGCCAGCAGTTCTAGGGACCCGAACACTGAAGCTTTCTTT.

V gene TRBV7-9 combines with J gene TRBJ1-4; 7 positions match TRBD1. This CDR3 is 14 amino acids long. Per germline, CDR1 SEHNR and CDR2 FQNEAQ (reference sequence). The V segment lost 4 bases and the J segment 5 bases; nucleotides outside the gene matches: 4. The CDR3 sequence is CASSSGQLNEKLFF. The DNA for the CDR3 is TGTGCCAGCAGCTCGGGACAGTTAAATGAAAAACTGTTTTTT.

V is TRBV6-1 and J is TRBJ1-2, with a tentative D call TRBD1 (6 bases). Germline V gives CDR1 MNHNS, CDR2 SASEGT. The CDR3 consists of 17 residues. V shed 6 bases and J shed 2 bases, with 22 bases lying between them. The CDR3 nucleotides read TGTGCCAGCAGCCCTCCCGGGGGGCTTACTCTAAACTATGGCTACACCTTC. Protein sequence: CASSPPGGLTLNYGYTF.

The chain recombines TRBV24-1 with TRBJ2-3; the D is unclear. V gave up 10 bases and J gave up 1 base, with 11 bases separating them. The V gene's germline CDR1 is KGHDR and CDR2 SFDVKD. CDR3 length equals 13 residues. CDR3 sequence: CATRLSGTDTQYF. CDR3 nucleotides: TGTGCCACGAGATTGAGTGGCACAGATACGCAGTATTTT.

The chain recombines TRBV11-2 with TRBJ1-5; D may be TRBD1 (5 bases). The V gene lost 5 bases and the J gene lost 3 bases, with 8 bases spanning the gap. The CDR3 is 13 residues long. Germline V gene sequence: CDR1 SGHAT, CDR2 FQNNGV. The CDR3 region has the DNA TGTGCCAGCAGCACCGGGACCAATCAGCCCCAGCATTTT. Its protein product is CASSTGTNQPQHF. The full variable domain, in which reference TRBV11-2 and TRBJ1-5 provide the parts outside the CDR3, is EAGVAQSPRYKIIEKRQSVAFWCNPISGHATLYWYQQILGQGPKLLIQFQNNGVVDDSQLPKDRFSAERLKGVDSTLKIQPAKLEDSAVYLCASSTGTNQPQHFGDGTRLSIL.